These T cell receptor beta chains were read from a single sample in a study of shared clonotypes between healthy human individuals. Generated by immunoSEQ multiplex PCR, the TCRdb table keeps only in-frame clones and is missing some. The table shows about 2 million clones, with over 85% occurring only once. The sequenced material came from naive CD4+ T cells sorted from blood. Receptors originate from a young man in good health. Each CDR3 is given with its conserved first and last residue. Each record gives: V gene, D gene, J gene, clone size, CDR3 protein, CDR3 DNA. A D gene is named only where the DNA matches it firmly. Some rows mark clone size as missing; the rest say once, few, many or name a class of expanded clone.

>TRBV10-3|NA|TRBJ1-4|NA
CAISGGSATNEKLFF
TGTGCCATCAGTGGGGGGTCTGCAACTAATGAAAAACTGTTTTTT
>TRBV30|NA|TRBJ1-1|NA
CAWSFRMNTEAFF
TGTGCCTGGAGTTTTCGGATGAACACTGAAGCTTTCTTT
>TRBV2|NA|TRBJ2-7|NA
CASSGTLQWYEQYF
TGTGCCAGCAGTGGGACTCTACAGTGGTACGAGCAGTACTTC
>TRBV10-3|TRBD2|TRBJ2-3|NA
CAISSHGGAIGTDTQYF
TGTGCCATCAGTTCCCACGGGGGGGCCATTGGCACAGATACGCAGTATTTT
>TRBV6-5|NA|TRBJ2-7|NA
CASSPARGPYEQYF
TGTGCCAGCAGCCCCGCGCGGGGGCCCTACGAGCAGTACTTC
>TRBV7-8|NA|TRBJ1-3|NA
CASSLLGASSGNTIYF
TGTGCCAGCAGCCTTCTGGGGGCCAGCTCTGGAAACACCATATATTTT
>TRBV6-1|TRBD2|TRBJ2-7|NA
CASRPTSGGSYEQYF
TGTGCCAGCAGACCGACTAGCGGGGGCTCCTACGAGCAGTACTTC
>TRBV7-6|TRBD2|TRBJ2-3|NA
CASSLTSGGIRDTQYF
TGTGCCAGCAGCTTAACTAGCGGGGGGATTAGAGATACGCAGTATTTT
>TRBV5-5|NA|TRBJ2-3|NA
CASSFYSGVRDTQYF
TGTGCCAGCAGCTTTTACTCGGGAGTAAGGGATACGCAGTATTTT
>TRBV6-6|TRBD1|TRBJ1-4|NA
CASSYTGVGEKLFF
TGTGCCAGCAGCTATACAGGGGTCGGCGAAAAACTGTTTTTT
>TRBV27|TRBD1|TRBJ1-2|NA
CASRRTGGIYGYTF
TGTGCCAGCAGAAGGACAGGGGGCATCTATGGCTACACCTTC
>TRBV29-1|TRBD2|TRBJ2-1|once
CSVEASSGGNEQFF
TGCAGCGTTGAAGCTTCTAGCGGGGGGAATGAGCAGTTCTTC
>TRBV18|TRBD1|TRBJ1-6|NA
CASSLTGQGLNNSPLHF
TGTGCCAGCTCACTGACGGGACAGGGACTGAATAATTCACCCCTCCACTTT
>TRBV5-4|NA|TRBJ2-1|NA
CASSPAGNSYNEQFF
TGTGCCAGCAGCCCGGCAGGAAACTCCTACAATGAGCAGTTCTTC
>TRBV5-1|NA|TRBJ2-7|NA
CASSVWGSEQYF
TGCGCCAGCAGCGTCTGGGGTAGCGAGCAGTACTTC
>TRBV11-2|NA|TRBJ1-3|NA
CASSLGEALSGNTIYF
TGTGCCAGCAGCTTAGGGGAGGCCCTCTCTGGAAACACCATATATTTT
>TRBV7-9|TRBD1|TRBJ1-2|NA
CASSPAGTGIDGYTF
TGTGCCAGCAGCCCCGCTGGGACAGGGATAGATGGCTACACCTTC
>TRBV30|NA|TRBJ2-6|NA
CAWSVTGTGANVLTF
TGTGCCTGGAGTGTAACCGGCACCGGGGCCAACGTCCTGACTTTC
>TRBV11-2|TRBD1|TRBJ2-7|NA
CASSPPGDRGYEQYF
TGTGCCAGCAGCCCCCCCGGGGACAGGGGTTACGAGCAGTACTTC